This is a list of T cell receptor beta chains from one sample in a study of blood T cell repertoires in COVID-19. Assay used: immunoSEQ multiplex PCR; TCRdb lists only in-frame clones, some missing. This table has a few hundred thousand clones, approximately 86% appearing once. The sample taken for sequencing was peripheral blood. These receptors all stem from a middle-aged man who had recovered from COVID-19. Each CDR3 is given with its conserved first and last residue. Each record gives: CDR3 protein, CDR3 DNA, D gene, clone size, CDR3 length, J gene, V gene. D genes are given only for firm matches. Part of the rows lack a size; the others show once, few, many or a class for expanded clones.

CASSQGGGVTGQETQYF	TGTGCCAGCAGCCAAGGAGGGGGGGTTACCGGACAAGAGACCCAGTACTTC	-	-	17	TRBJ2-5	TRBV3-1/TRBV3-2
CASSASDEQFF	TGTGCCAGCTCTGCCTCGGATGAGCAGTTCTTC	-	-	11	TRBJ2-1	TRBV13
CAWSGGGGPYEQYF	TGTGCCTGGAGCGGCGGGGGGGGCCCCTACGAGCAGTACTTC	TRBD2	-	14	TRBJ2-7	TRBV30
CASSSAGRHNEQFF	TGTGCCAGCAGCTCGGCGGGACGGCACAATGAGCAGTTCTTC	-	few	14	TRBJ2-1	TRBV5-5
CASSLDGALTDTQYF	TGCGCCAGCAGCTTGGATGGGGCCCTCACAGATACGCAGTATTTT	-	-	15	TRBJ2-3	TRBV5-1
CASSFTRSGRVTDTQYF	TGTGCCAGCAGCTTTACCCGTAGCGGGAGGGTCACAGATACGCAGTATTTT	TRBD2	-	17	TRBJ2-3	TRBV7-6
CASSRALRSGSGNTIYF	TGCGCCAGCAGCCGGGCTCTGAGGTCAGGGTCTGGAAACACCATATATTTT	-	-	17	TRBJ1-3	TRBV4-3
CASSFLGGAHSSGANVLTF	TGTGCCAGCAGCTTCCTTGGGGGGGCCCATAGCTCTGGGGCCAACGTCCTGACTTTC	-	-	19	TRBJ2-6	TRBV27
CASSLTGGKDSPLHF	TGCGCCAGCAGCTTGACAGGGGGGAAAGATTCACCCCTCCACTTT	TRBD1	-	15	TRBJ1-6	TRBV5-1
CASTQGAEAFF	TGTGCCAGCACCCAAGGGGCTGAAGCTTTCTTT	-	once	11	TRBJ1-1	TRBV27
CASSPRGSFSYNEQFF	TGTGCCAGCTCACCGCGCGGGTCCTTCTCCTACAATGAGCAGTTCTTC	-	once	16	TRBJ2-1	TRBV18
CASSPRRESYGYTF	TGCGCCAGCAGCCCCCGGCGGGAATCCTATGGCTACACCTTC	-	-	14	TRBJ1-2	TRBV4-1
CASSNLGWYTEAFF	TGTGCCAGTAGTAATTTGGGCTGGTACACTGAAGCTTTCTTT	-	-	14	TRBJ1-1	TRBV19
CASSSPGTSGDNEQFF	TGCGCCAGCAGCTCCCCAGGGACTAGCGGGGACAATGAGCAGTTCTTC	TRBD2	-	16	TRBJ2-1	TRBV5-1
CASSLSGTLARGEQYF	TGTGCCAGCAGCTTGAGCGGGACATTGGCTCGGGGCGAGCAGTACTTC	-	-	16	TRBJ2-7	TRBV7-2
CASSDERGGFYEQYF	TGCGCCAGCAGTGATGAGCGGGGGGGGTTTTACGAGCAGTACTTC	TRBD2	-	15	TRBJ2-7	TRBV10-2
CAISLDRRRTDTQYF	TGTGCCATCAGTCTCGACAGGCGACGCACAGATACGCAGTATTTT	-	-	15	TRBJ2-3	TRBV10-3
CASSSRSQLTDTQYF	TGTGCCAGCAGCTCCCGATCCCAACTAACAGATACGCAGTATTTT	-	-	15	TRBJ2-3	TRBV7-3
CATSRTGGGQPQHF	TGTGCCACCAGTAGGACAGGGGGCGGTCAGCCCCAGCATTTT	TRBD1	-	14	TRBJ1-5	TRBV15
CASSPHGRPSRGGYTF	TGTGCCAGCAGTCCCCACGGTAGACCCTCAAGGGGAGGCTACACCTTC	-	-	16	TRBJ1-2	TRBV6-2/TRBV6-3
CASSATGWSYEQYF	TGTGCCAGCAGTGCAACAGGTTGGTCCTACGAGCAGTACTTC	-	-	14	TRBJ2-7	TRBV6-2/TRBV6-3
CASSLGGSGRDNEQFF	TGTGCCAGCAGCTTGGGGGGTAGCGGGCGAGACAATGAGCAGTTCTTC	TRBD2	once	16	TRBJ2-1	TRBV5-4
CASSLYGQVNTEAFF	TGTGCCAGCAGTTTATATGGACAGGTGAACACTGAAGCTTTCTTT	TRBD1	-	15	TRBJ1-1	TRBV27
CASSLVGVDGELFF	TGCGCCAGCAGCTTGGTAGGGGTGGACGGGGAGCTGTTTTTT	-	-	14	TRBJ2-2	TRBV5-1
CASSPAGNYGYTF	TGTGCCAGCAGCCCCGCGGGGAACTATGGCTACACCTTC	-	-	13	TRBJ1-2	TRBV6-6
CASSKIAGANNEQFF	TGTGCCAGCAGTAAAATAGCGGGAGCCAACAATGAGCAGTTCTTC	TRBD2	-	15	TRBJ2-1	TRBV6-2/TRBV6-3
CASSIESADQETQYF	TGTGCCAGTAGTATTGAGTCCGCCGACCAAGAGACCCAGTACTTC	-	-	15	TRBJ2-5	TRBV19
CASSPGRVNTEAFF	TGTGCCAGCAGCCCGGGGAGGGTGAACACTGAAGCTTTCTTT	-	-	14	TRBJ1-1	TRBV7-2
CASRRSGVEQYF	TGTGCCAGCAGGAGGTCAGGGGTCGAGCAGTACTTC	-	-	12	TRBJ2-7	TRBV6-5
CASSYGLAGGGAQETQYF	TGTGCCAGCAGCTACGGACTAGCGGGAGGAGGGGCTCAAGAGACCCAGTACTTC	TRBD2	-	18	TRBJ2-5	TRBV11-3
CASSPPRLAGSQNRETQYF	TGCGCCAGCAGCCCCCCGAGACTAGCGGGGAGTCAAAACCGAGAGACCCAGTACTTC	TRBD2	-	19	TRBJ2-5	TRBV5-1
CASELSTGSPTYGYTF	TGTGCCAGCGAATTATCCACGGGGAGCCCTACCTATGGCTACACCTTC	-	once	16	TRBJ1-2	TRBV6-6
CATSRSTQGNTIYF	TGTGCCACCAGCAGGTCGACACAAGGAAACACCATATATTTT	-	-	14	TRBJ1-3	TRBV15
CASSQRAGTGGQRYTF	TGTGCCAGCAGCCAACGGGCCGGGACAGGGGGCCAGCGCTACACCTTC	TRBD1	-	16	TRBJ1-2	TRBV7-2
CAISGGEVNTIYF	TGTGCCATCAGTGGGGGGGAAGTAAACACCATATATTTT	-	-	13	TRBJ1-3	TRBV10-3
CASSPPRTDPSGGYTF	TGTGCCAGCTCACCACCTCGCACAGACCCCTCTGGTGGCTACACCTTC	-	-	16	TRBJ1-2	TRBV18
CASPGGSTNEKLFF	TGTGCCAGCCCCGGGGGATCAACTAATGAAAAACTGTTTTTT	-	-	14	TRBJ1-4	TRBV7-9
CATDRGRSGGFGYTF	TGTGCCACCGATAGAGGACGATCAGGGGGCTTTGGCTACACCTTC	TRBD1	-	15	TRBJ1-2	TRBV19
CASRGEIGLEEQFF	TGTGCTAGCAGAGGAGAAATCGGCTTGGAGGAGCAGTTCTTC	-	once	14	TRBJ2-1	TRBV12-5
CATSTKMREGTSGSRTDTQYF	TGTGCCACCAGCACTAAGATGAGGGAGGGGACTAGCGGGTCCCGCACAGATACGCAGTATTTT	TRBD2	-	21	TRBJ2-3	TRBV15
CASSPPKLAGGKETQYF	TGTGCCAGCAGCCCTCCCAAACTAGCGGGGGGTAAAGAGACCCAGTACTTC	TRBD2	-	17	TRBJ2-5	TRBV6-2/TRBV6-3
CASSPRVERVNTEAFF	TGTGCCAGCTCACCACGGGTAGAGAGGGTGAACACTGAAGCTTTCTTT	-	-	16	TRBJ1-1	TRBV18
CASSLSGQKNEKLFF	TGCGCCAGCAGCTTGTCGGGACAGAAAAATGAAAAACTGTTTTTT	TRBD1	few	15	TRBJ1-4	TRBV5-1
CASSPIGGTQYF	TGCGCCAGCAGCCCAATAGGGGGTACGCAGTATTTT	-	-	12	TRBJ2-3	TRBV5-1
CSASGGDIQYF	TGCAGTGCTAGCGGGGGGGACATTCAGTACTTC	TRBD2	-	11	TRBJ2-4	TRBV20-1
CASSLFRSYEQYF	TGTGCCAGCAGTTTATTCAGGTCCTACGAGCAGTACTTC	-	-	13	TRBJ2-7	TRBV12-3/TRBV12-4
CASSPRQGDYEQYF	TGTGCCAGCAGCCCACGACAGGGAGACTACGAGCAGTACTTC	TRBD1	-	14	TRBJ2-7	TRBV9
CASSPGRGSQPQHF	TGTGCCAGCAGTCCGGGGAGGGGGAGTCAGCCCCAGCATTTT	-	-	14	TRBJ1-5	TRBV6-5
CATSDPRTSGELDGELFF	TGTGCCACCAGTGACCCACGGACTAGCGGGGAACTTGACGGGGAGCTGTTTTTT	TRBD2	-	18	TRBJ2-2	TRBV24-1
CASSLGLAREGQFF	TGCGCCAGCAGCCTGGGACTAGCCCGCGAGGGGCAGTTCTTC	TRBD2	-	14	TRBJ2-1	TRBV5-1
CARSLERGGADTQYF	TGTGCCAGAAGCTTGGAGCGGGGGGGTGCAGATACGCAGTATTTT	TRBD2	-	15	TRBJ2-3	TRBV5-3
CASSPVRELAKNIQYF	TGTGCCAGCTCACCGGTACGAGAGTTAGCCAAAAACATTCAGTACTTC	-	once	16	TRBJ2-4	TRBV18
CASSLIGLQTRDTYEQYF	TGCGCCAGCAGCTTGATCGGTCTCCAAACTCGGGACACCTACGAGCAGTACTTC	-	once	18	TRBJ2-7	TRBV5-1
CASSVGILAGSEQFF	TGTGCCAGCAGCGTAGGTATACTAGCGGGGAGTGAGCAGTTCTTC	TRBD2	-	15	TRBJ2-1	TRBV9
CASSYTTQGNEQFF	TGTGCCAGCAGTTACACGACCCAGGGCAATGAGCAGTTCTTC	-	-	14	TRBJ2-1	TRBV6-5